A selection of T cell receptor beta chains follows, all from one sample in a study of blood T cell repertoires in COVID-19. Sequenced by immunoSEQ multiplex PCR; TCRdb stores in-frame clones only, minus some. The table shows over 150,000 clones, with 85% to 90% occurring only once. Sample: peripheral blood. The origin of the receptors is a woman in her 70s with COVID-19, enrolled during active disease. Both conserved end residues are part of each CDR3. D genes are given only for firm matches. Expanded clones get a size class; other rows say once, few or many, or leave the size out.

V: TRBV27; size: NA; J: TRBJ1-4; D: NA; CDR3: CASRGFANEKLFF; DNA: TGTGCCAGCAGGGGCTTTGCTAATGAAAAACTGTTTTTT
V: TRBV6-1; size: NA; J: TRBJ1-1; D: NA; CDR3: CASSDSYTEAFF; DNA: TGTGCCAGCAGTGATAGTTACACTGAAGCTTTCTTT
V: TRBV5-6; size: NA; J: TRBJ2-7; D: TRBD2; CDR3: CASSSLAGGPHEQYF; DNA: TGTGCCAGCAGCTCCTTAGCGGGGGGGCCCCACGAGCAGTACTTC
V: TRBV6-5; size: NA; J: TRBJ2-1; D: NA; CDR3: CASSPRGYNEQFF; DNA: TGTGCCAGCAGTCCTCGGGGCTACAATGAGCAGTTCTTC
V: TRBV28; size: NA; J: TRBJ2-5; D: NA; CDR3: CASSFLGREETQYF; DNA: TGTGCCAGCAGTTTTCTGGGCAGGGAAGAGACCCAGTACTTC
V: TRBV15; size: NA; J: TRBJ1-2; D: TRBD1; CDR3: CATSRDRTGAYGYTF; DNA: TGTGCCACCAGCAGAGATCGCACAGGGGCCTATGGCTACACCTTC
V: TRBV6-1; size: NA; J: TRBJ1-3; D: NA; CDR3: CASSEQFGERNTIYF; DNA: TGTGCCAGCAGTGAACAATTCGGAGAGAGAAACACCATATATTTT
V: TRBV2; size: NA; J: TRBJ2-5; D: TRBD1; CDR3: CASSMDRFQETQYF; DNA: TGTGCCAGCAGTATGGACAGGTTCCAAGAGACCCAGTACTTC
V: TRBV28; size: NA; J: TRBJ1-2; D: NA; CDR3: CASSTLGHSTLYGYTF; DNA: TGTGCCAGCAGCACCCTGGGACACAGTACGCTGTATGGCTACACCTTC
V: TRBV5-1; size: NA; J: TRBJ1-6; D: TRBD1; CDR3: CASSPGTGAPLHF; DNA: TGCGCCAGCAGCCCCGGGACAGGGGCACCCCTCCACTTT
V: TRBV5-4; size: NA; J: TRBJ2-7; D: NA; CDR3: CASSSADSPYEQYF; DNA: TGTGCCAGCAGCTCCGCAGACTCCCCCTACGAGCAGTACTTC
V: TRBV6-5; size: once; J: TRBJ1-4; D: NA; CDR3: CASSYIVLNEKLFF; DNA: TGTGCCAGCAGTTACATCGTCCTTAATGAAAAACTGTTTTTT
V: TRBV5-1; size: NA; J: TRBJ1-2; D: TRBD1; CDR3: CASSSSTGNYGYTF; DNA: TGCGCCAGCAGCTCTTCGACAGGGAACTATGGCTACACCTTC
V: TRBV30; size: NA; J: TRBJ1-1; D: TRBD1; CDR3: CALQDRGVVGTEAFF; DNA: TGTGCCTTACAGGACAGGGGGGTTGTTGGCACTGAAGCTTTCTTT
V: TRBV29-1; size: NA; J: TRBJ1-4; D: NA; CDR3: CSVQKDRRNEKLFF; DNA: TGCAGCGTCCAAAAGGACAGAAGAAATGAAAAACTGTTTTTT
V: TRBV4-1; size: NA; J: TRBJ2-1; D: TRBD2; CDR3: CASHAGTSDHNEQFF; DNA: TGCGCCAGCCATGCCGGGACTAGCGACCACAATGAGCAGTTCTTC
V: TRBV3-1/TRBV3-2; size: NA; J: TRBJ1-6; D: NA; CDR3: CASSRGSALNSPLHF; DNA: TGTGCCAGCAGCCGCGGGAGCGCCCTAAATTCACCCCTCCACTTT
V: TRBV19; size: few; J: TRBJ1-2; D: TRBD1; CDR3: CASRTQQGEGYYGYTF; DNA: TGTGCCAGTAGAACCCAACAGGGGGAGGGGTACTATGGCTACACCTTC
V: TRBV5-6; size: once; J: TRBJ2-3; D: NA; CDR3: CASSLTADYTDTQYF; DNA: TGTGCCAGCAGCTTGACTGCGGACTACACAGATACGCAGTATTTT
V: TRBV9; size: NA; J: TRBJ1-2; D: TRBD1; CDR3: CASSSGTGEDGYTF; DNA: TGTGCCAGCAGCTCAGGGACAGGGGAAGATGGCTACACCTTC
V: TRBV30; size: few; J: TRBJ1-6; D: NA; CDR3: CAWHGQSYNSPLHF; DNA: TGTGCCTGGCATGGACAGAGCTATAATTCACCCCTCCACTTT
V: TRBV5-1; size: NA; J: TRBJ2-3; D: TRBD1; CDR3: CASSWAGGGTDTQYF; DNA: TGCGCCAGCAGCTGGGCAGGGGGAGGCACAGATACGCAGTATTTT
V: TRBV6-6; size: few; J: TRBJ1-4; D: NA; CDR3: CASRRTATNEKLFF; DNA: TGTGCCAGCAGACGGACAGCAACTAATGAAAAACTGTTTTTT
V: TRBV19; size: NA; J: TRBJ1-1; D: TRBD1; CDR3: CASMGTERNTEAFF; DNA: TGTGCCAGTATGGGGACAGAAAGAAACACTGAAGCTTTCTTT
V: TRBV5-1; size: NA; J: TRBJ2-5; D: NA; CDR3: CASSLRQGRETQYF; DNA: TGCGCCAGCAGCTTGAGGCAGGGGCGGGAGACCCAGTACTTC
V: TRBV12-2; size: NA; J: TRBJ1-5; D: NA; CDR3: CASRTPGGFRQPQHF; DNA: TGTGCAAGTCGCACCCCGGGGGGTTTCCGACAGCCCCAGCATTTT